This T cell receptor beta chain was identified in a study of shared clonotypes between healthy human individuals. Study-wide points: Incompleteness in sorted-subset sequencing, despite large depth, was shown by rarefaction.

Assay used: immunoSEQ multiplex PCR; TCRdb lists only in-frame clones, some missing. The table records fewer than 1.8 million clones, approximately 98.5% of them present only once. With respect to this clone: The target antigen is unknown.

The CDR3 is 14 residues long. V was trimmed by 4 bases and J by 8 bases, leaving 15 bases between them. Germline-derived CDR1 and CDR2 are MGHDK and SYGVNS. This receptor was taken from a man aged 25-40 years in good health. The rearrangement links TRBV25-1 to TRBJ2-1; D call uncertain. Material for sequencing was naive CD4+ T cells sorted from blood. The subset here: CD45RA+ positively selected. The CDR3 DNA is TGTGCCAGCAGTGGGTTCCGGGCGCTTTATGAGCAGTTCTTC. It specifies CASSGFRALYEQFF.